Below are 2 T cell receptor beta chains sequenced from a single sample in a study of control samples from healthy donors and cancer patients. The table came from immunoSEQ multiplex PCR; TCRdb's copy has only in-frame clones and leaves some out. Among 120,000 or so clones, 87% were seen once, and the ten largest hold less than 9.5%. The source material was blood. All receptors derive from a man aged 35 to 55 in good health.

The rearrangement uses TRBV27 and TRBJ2-2; maybe TRBD1 (5 bases). The CDR3 runs to 13 residues. Germline values: CDR1 MNHEY, CDR2 SMNVEV (reference sequence). V dropped 8 bases and J dropped 3 bases, with 10 bases sitting between them. The CDR3 DNA follows: TGTGCCAGCCGACAGTCCTACACCGGGGAGCTGTTTTTT. Amino acids: CASRQSYTGELFF.

The gene calls are TRBV3-1 (or the pseudogene TRBV3-2) and TRBJ1-1; D is unclear. The CDR3 contains 13 residues. V lost 2 bases and J 0 bases, leaving 4 bases between the germline ends. Germline CDR1 reads LGHDT; CDR2 reads YNNKEL (reference sequence). The CDR3 loop reads CASSQRVNTEAFF. The CDR3 nucleotides are TGTGCCAGCAGCCAAAGGGTGAACACTGAAGCTTTCTTT.